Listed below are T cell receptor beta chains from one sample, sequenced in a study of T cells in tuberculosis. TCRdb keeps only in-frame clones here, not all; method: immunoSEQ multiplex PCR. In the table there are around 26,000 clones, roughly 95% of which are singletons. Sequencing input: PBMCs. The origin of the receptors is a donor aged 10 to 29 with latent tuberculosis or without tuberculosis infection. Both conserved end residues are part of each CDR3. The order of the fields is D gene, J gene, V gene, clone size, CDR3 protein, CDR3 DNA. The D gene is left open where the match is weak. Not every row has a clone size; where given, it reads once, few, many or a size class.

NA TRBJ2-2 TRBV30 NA CASSESRGYTGELFF TGTGCCTCCTCCGAGTCACGGGGTTACACCGGGGAGCTGTTTTTT
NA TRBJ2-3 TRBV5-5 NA CASSLRLGARTQYF TGTGCCAGCAGCTTACGCTTGGGGGCCCGTACGCAGTATTTT
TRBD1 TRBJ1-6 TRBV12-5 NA CASGFGDRINSPLHF TGTGCTAGTGGTTTTGGGGACAGAATTAATTCACCCCTCCACTTT
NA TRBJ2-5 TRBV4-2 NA CASSQELTNLRDF TGTGCCAGCAGCCAAGAACTTACAAACCTTCGGGACTTC
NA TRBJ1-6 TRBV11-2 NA CASSSHRGYNSPLHF TGTGCCAGCAGCTCGCACCGGGGATATAATTCACCCCTCCACTTT
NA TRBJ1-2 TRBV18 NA CASSPPSDQGNYTF TGTGCCAGCTCACCACCCTCCGATCAGGGTAACTACACCTTC
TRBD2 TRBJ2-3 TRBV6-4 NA CASSESGGGTDTQYF TGTGCCAGCAGTGAAAGCGGGGGAGGCACAGATACGCAGTATTTT
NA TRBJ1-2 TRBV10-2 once CATMQGTSYGYTF TGCGCCACGATGCAGGGGACAAGCTATGGCTACACCTTC
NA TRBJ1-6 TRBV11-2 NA CASSPVAGTLHF TGTGCCAGCAGCCCAGTCGCAGGGACCCTCCACTTT
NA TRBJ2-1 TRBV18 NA CASSPPLAVEQFF TGTGCCAGCTCACCACCGTTGGCGGTTGAGCAGTTCTTC
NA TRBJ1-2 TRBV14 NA CASSQGTGFGYTF TGTGCCAGCAGCCAAGGAACAGGCTTTGGCTACACCTTC
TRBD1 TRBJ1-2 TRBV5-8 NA CASSFGTGLNYGYTF TGTGCCAGCAGCTTTGGGACAGGTTTAAACTATGGCTACACCTTC
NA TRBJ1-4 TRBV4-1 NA CASSQVGALGLWEKLFF TGCGCCAGCAGCCAAGTTGGGGCTCTGGGGCTTTGGGAAAAACTGTTTTTT
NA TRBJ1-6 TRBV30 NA CAWTGTLGNSPLHF TGTGCCTGGACAGGGACTCTTGGTAATTCACCCCTCCACTTT
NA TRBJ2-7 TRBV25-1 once CASSVRQPPYEQYF TGTGCCAGCAGTGTCCGACAACCTCCCTACGAGCAGTACTTC
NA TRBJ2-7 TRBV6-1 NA CASVPLQGSYEQYF TGTGCCAGCGTACCACTACAGGGTTCCTACGAGCAGTACTTC
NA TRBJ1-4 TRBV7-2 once CASSLSTDNEKLFF TGTGCCAGCAGCTTATCAACAGATAATGAAAAACTGTTTTTT
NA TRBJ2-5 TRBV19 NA CASMGLGRETQYF TGTGCCAGTATGGGACTGGGGCGAGAGACCCAGTACTTC
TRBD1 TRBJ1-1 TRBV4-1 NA CASSQTPGQGSMNTEAFF TGCGCCAGCAGCCAAACGCCGGGACAGGGGTCTATGAACACTGAAGCTTTCTTT
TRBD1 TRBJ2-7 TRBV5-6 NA CASSLAKWGQSSYEQYF TGTGCCAGCAGCTTGGCCAAGTGGGGACAGAGCTCCTACGAGCAGTACTTC
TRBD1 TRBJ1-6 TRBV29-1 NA CSVSSDRAGSPLHF TGCAGCGTCTCCTCTGACAGGGCCGGTTCACCCCTCCACTTT
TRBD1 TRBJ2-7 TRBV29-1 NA CSVQNDRDEQYF TGCAGCGTCCAGAATGACAGGGACGAGCAGTACTTC
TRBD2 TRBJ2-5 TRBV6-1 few CASSDLAGGQETQYF TGTGCCAGCAGTGACCTAGCGGGGGGACAAGAGACCCAGTACTTC
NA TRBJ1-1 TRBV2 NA CASSEEITEAFF TGTGCCAGCAGTGAAGAAATAACTGAAGCTTTCTTT
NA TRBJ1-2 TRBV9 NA CASSVAGSVNYGYTF TGTGCCAGCAGCGTAGCGGGGTCAGTAAACTATGGCTACACCTTC
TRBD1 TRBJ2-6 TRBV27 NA CASTPGGSGANVLTF TGTGCCAGTACCCCAGGGGGATCTGGGGCCAACGTCCTGACTTTC
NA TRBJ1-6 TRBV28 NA CASKQGNSPLHF TGTGCCAGCAAACAGGGCAATTCACCCCTCCACTTT
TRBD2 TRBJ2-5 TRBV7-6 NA CASSLAVGTGGRQETQYF TGTGCCAGCAGCTTAGCGGTTGGGACGGGGGGGCGTCAAGAGACCCAGTACTTC
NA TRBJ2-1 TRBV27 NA CASSLGSTLNEQFF TGTGCCAGCAGTTTGGGGAGTACTCTCAATGAGCAGTTCTTC
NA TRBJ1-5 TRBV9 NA CASRVVAPTNQPQHF TGTGCCAGCAGGGTAGTAGCTCCGACTAATCAGCCCCAGCATTTT
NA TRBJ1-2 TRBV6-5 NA CASSYAGDYGYTF TGTGCCAGCAGTTACGCGGGGGACTATGGCTACACCTTC
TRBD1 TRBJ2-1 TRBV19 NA CATGQDYNEQFF TGTGCCACAGGACAGGATTACAATGAGCAGTTCTTC
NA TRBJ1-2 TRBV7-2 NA CASSLVVRNYGYTF TGTGCCAGCAGCTTAGTGGTCAGAAACTATGGCTACACCTTC
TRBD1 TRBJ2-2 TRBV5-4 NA CASSLVGRGQGELFF TGTGCCAGCAGCTTGGTCGGCAGGGGGCAAGGGGAGCTGTTTTTT
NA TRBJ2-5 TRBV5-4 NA CASSLVAGETQYF TGTGCCAGCAGCTTGGTTGCCGGGGAGACCCAGTACTTC
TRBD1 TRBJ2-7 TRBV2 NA CASSATGVEQYF TGTGCCAGCAGTGCGACAGGGGTCGAGCAGTACTTC
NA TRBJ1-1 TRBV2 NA CASNRERGGLETEAFF TGTGCCAGCAACCGGGAGCGGGGGGGACTTGAGACTGAAGCTTTCTTT
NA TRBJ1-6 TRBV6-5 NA CASRELTGSPLHF TGTGCCAGCCGCGAACTAACTGGTTCACCCCTCCACTTT
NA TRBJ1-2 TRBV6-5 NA CASSYSRVGYGYTF TGTGCCAGCAGTTACTCGAGGGTTGGCTATGGCTACACCTTC
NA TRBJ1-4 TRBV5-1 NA CASSAVRGNEKLFF TGCGCCAGCAGTGCGGTCCGAGGTAATGAAAAACTGTTTTTT
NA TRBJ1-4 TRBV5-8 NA CASSLVSGKLFF TGTGCCAGCAGCTTGGTTTCAGGAAAACTGTTTTTT
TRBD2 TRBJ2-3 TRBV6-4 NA CASSLAGEGTDTQYF TGTGCCAGCAGTCTAGCGGGGGAGGGGACAGATACGCAGTATTTT
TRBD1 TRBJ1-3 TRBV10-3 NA CAISPGQGAAGNTIYF TGTGCCATCAGCCCGGGACAGGGGGCGGCTGGAAACACCATATATTTT
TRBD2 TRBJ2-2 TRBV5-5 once CASSRGLAGGANTGELFF TGTGCCAGCAGCCGCGGACTAGCGGGGGGGGCGAACACCGGGGAGCTGTTTTTT
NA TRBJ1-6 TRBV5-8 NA CASSLGRASYNSPLHF TGTGCCAGCAGCTTGGGCCGCGCCTCCTATAATTCACCCCTCCACTTT
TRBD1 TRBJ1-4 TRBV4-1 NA CASSQGTGAPNEKLFF TGCGCCAGCAGCCAGGGTACAGGGGCCCCTAATGAAAAACTGTTTTTT
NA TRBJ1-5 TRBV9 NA CASSKTPNQPQHF TGTGCCAGCAGCAAGACACCGAATCAGCCCCAGCATTTT
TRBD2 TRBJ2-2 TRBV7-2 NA CASSVGLAVGELFF TGTGCCAGCAGCGTGGGACTAGCCGTCGGGGAGCTGTTTTTT
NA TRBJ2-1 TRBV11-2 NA CASSFSNNEQFF TGTGCCAGCAGCTTTTCCAACAATGAGCAGTTCTTC
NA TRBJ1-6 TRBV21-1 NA CASSSGGEGPYNSPLHF TGTGCCAGCAGCAGCGGGGGGGAAGGACCCTATAATTCACCCCTCCACTTT
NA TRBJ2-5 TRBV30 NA CAWRLTGTQYF TGTGCCTGGAGGCTAACCGGGACCCAGTACTTC